Sequencing of this T cell receptor beta chain was carried out in a study of OX40 agonist ivuxolimab in advanced cancers. This clone was counted a single time. Its antigen is unidentified. Trimming left V 1 base short and J 1 base short, with 20 bases between. The germline V gene has CDR1 SGHKS and CDR2 YYEKEE (reference sequence). CDR3 size: 19 residues. Study-level points and caveats: In the 0.1 to 3.0 mg/kg range, CD4+ and CD8+ blood T cells had expanded clonally by week 6. CD8+ T cells showed, on average, more clonal expansion than CD4+ cells.

Sequencing was performed with immunoSEQ multiplex PCR; in TCRdb, only in-frame clones are kept and a portion is missing. Of approximately 77,000 clones listed, about 90% were seen once; the top ten hold more than 12%. The chain combines TRBV5-5 with TRBJ2-2, with a tentative D call TRBD1 (6 bases). The specimen comprised CD4+ or CD8+ T cells sorted from blood, sampled in a trial of the OX40 agonist ivuxolimab. The receptor was derived from an adult with an advanced solid tumor such as melanoma, head and neck, liver or kidney cancer. CDR3 sequence: CASSLFRDKTQGNTGELFF. The CDR3 region has the DNA TGTGCCAGCAGCTTGTTTAGGGACAAGACACAAGGGAACACCGGGGAGCTGTTTTTT.